Listed below are T cell receptor beta chains from one sample, sequenced in a study of tumor and adjacent non-tumor tissue in lung cancer. TCRdb used MiXCR to reprocess the multiplex PCR reads, holding one entry per CDR3 protein. The sample consists of about 110,000 distinct CDR3 sequences, approximately 71% of them appearing once. Sequenced material: lung tumor tissue. Source of these receptors: a woman aged 55-69 years with non-small cell lung cancer. Both conserved end residues are part of each CDR3. The D gene is left open where the match is weak. Size is omitted from some rows. Given values are once, few, many or a class for expanded clones.

clone_size,d_call,j_call,v_call,cdr3_length,cdr3_nt,cdr3_aa
few,NA,TRBJ1-2,TRBV28,13,TGTGTCAGCCAGGGGCAGGAACGCTATGGCTACACCTTC,CVSQGQERYGYTF
NA,NA,TRBJ1-2,TRBV6-1,15,TGTGCCAGCAGTAAATATCGGCAGGGGAATTATGGCTACACCTTC,CASSKYRQGNYGYTF
many,NA,TRBJ1-6,TRBV5-5,15,TGTGCCAGCAGCTTGGAGGGGTCGGATAATTCACCCCTCCACTTT,CASSLEGSDNSPLHF
NA,TRBD1,TRBJ2-7,TRBV29-1,19,TGTAGCCATTTATCCTCCTCCTCCCCGGGACAGGGGGCCTTCTACGAGAAGTACTTC,CSHLSSSSPGQGAFYEKYF
NA,NA,TRBJ2-3,TRBV5-5,16,TGTGCCATCAGCTCCCCACCGAGGGGCCCCACAGATATGCAGTATTTT,CAISSPPRGPTDMQYF
NA,TRBD2,TRBJ2-1,TRBV4-2,18,TGTGCCAGCAGCCAAGAATCGTCCACCGGGACTAGCGGGAGTGAGCGGTTCTTC,CASSQESSTGTSGSERFF
many,NA,TRBJ2-6,TRBV29-1,14,TGCAGCGTTTGGAGGGACTCTGGGGCCAACGTCCTGACTTTC,CSVWRDSGANVLTF
NA,TRBD1,TRBJ2-1,TRBV11-3,14,TGTGACAGCAGCTCCCGACAGGGTTACATTGAGCAGTTCTTC,CDSSSRQGYIEQFF
NA,TRBD1,TRBJ1-1,TRBV6-1,14,TGTGCCAACAGTGAAGCCCAGGGGGACACTGAAGCTTTCTTT,CANSEAQGDTEAFF
few,NA,TRBJ2-7,TRBV12-3/TRBV12-4,13,TGTGCCAGCAGTTTATCAGAGTTCTACGAGCAGTACTTC,CASSLSEFYEQYF
NA,NA,TRBJ1-1,TRBV11-1,13,TGTGCCAGACGCCGGAACCGCAACACTGAAGCTTTCTTT,CARRRNRNTEAFF
NA,NA,TRBJ2-7,TRBV29-1,12,TGCAGCGTCACGGGACTTGGGAACAAGCAGTACTTC,CSVTGLGNKQYF
NA,TRBD2,TRBJ2-7,TRBV11-2,15,TGTGCCAGCGGCTACGGAACTAGCGGGAGCCACGAGCAGTACTTC,CASGYGTSGSHEQYF
NA,TRBD1,TRBJ2-2,TRBV2,16,TGTGCCAGCAGAACTTGGACAGGGCACCCCACCGGGGAGCTGTTTTTT,CASRTWTGHPTGELFF
NA,NA,TRBJ1-2,TRBV6-2/TRBV6-3,14,TGTGCTACTCGTCTGGAGGGAACTGACTATGCCTACACCTTC,CATRLEGTDYAYTF
once,NA,TRBJ1-2,TRBV20-1,12,TGCAGTTCTAGCAGTCTGCATTCCGGCTACACCTTC,CSSSSLHSGYTF
NA,NA,TRBJ1-3,TRBV11-3,13,TGTGCCAGCAGGTCTTACACAGGAAACACCATATATTTT,CASRSYTGNTIYF
many,NA,TRBJ1-4,TRBV5-1,17,TGCGCCAGCAGCTTCACCCCGGACTCTACAACTAATGAAAAACTGTTTTTT,CASSFTPDSTTNEKLFF
NA,TRBD2,TRBJ2-2,TRBV19,14,TGTGCCAGTAGTGAGACTAGCTTTACCGGGGAGCTGTTTTTT,CASSETSFTGELFF
NA,TRBD1,TRBJ1-2,TRBV5-4,11,TGTGCCAACAGACGGGACAGGGCCCTAACCTTC,CANRRDRALTF
NA,TRBD2,TRBJ2-3,TRBV5-5,15,TGTGCCACCAGCTTACTAGCGGGGGGGCTTAGTACGCAGTATTTT,CATSLLAGGLSTQYF
NA,NA,TRBJ1-4,TRBV29-1,12,TGCAACGCCGTTACGCGGAATGAAAAACTGTTTTTT,CNAVTRNEKLFF
many,TRBD1,TRBJ1-1,TRBV5-5,14,TGTGCCAGCAGCCCCGGACAGGGCGGTACTGAAGCTTTCTTT,CASSPGQGGTEAFF
NA,NA,TRBJ2-7,TRBV6-2/TRBV6-3,14,TGTGCCAGCGTCCCCCACGGCCCACCCTACGAGCAGTACTTC,CASVPHGPPYEQYF
once,NA,TRBJ2-2,TRBV20-1,12,TGTAGTGCTAATGGACCGACCGGGGAGCTCTTTTTT,CSANGPTGELFF
once,NA,TRBJ2-2,TRBV11-3,14,TGTACCAGCAGCTTGGAACAGGGCACTGGGGAACTGTTTTTT,CTSSLEQGTGELFF
NA,NA,TRBJ2-7,TRBV24-1,14,TGTGCCACCGGCGACATCGTTGTCCCCTACGAGCAGTACTTC,CATGDIVVPYEQYF
NA,NA,TRBJ2-7,TRBV5-6,14,TGTGCCAGGAGCTTGACACCAGGCGCCGCCAAGCAGTACTTC,CARSLTPGAAKQYF
NA,NA,TRBJ1-1,TRBV5-4,14,TGTGCCAGCAGCCCGGACGAGTGGAGAACTGAAGCTTTCTTT,CASSPDEWRTEAFF
NA,NA,TRBJ1-2,TRBV11-1,14,TGTGCCGACTGCTCACAGGGCCCGCTCTATGGCTACACCTTC,CADCSQGPLYGYTF
NA,TRBD2,TRBJ2-5,TRBV6-5,15,TGTGCCAGCAGGCCTGGACTAGCGGCAGTGGAGACCCAGTACTTC,CASRPGLAAVETQYF
many,NA,TRBJ1-2,TRBV6-5,11,TGTGCCAGCAATGGCGGCTATGGCTACACCTTC,CASNGGYGYTF
NA,TRBD1,TRBJ2-2,TRBV28,15,TGTGCCAGCAGTTTACCGGGACAGAGCACCGGGGAGCTGTATTTT,CASSLPGQSTGELYF
NA,NA,TRBJ2-5,TRBV11-1,15,TGCGCCACCAACCGACACCGGGCCTCACAAGATACCCAGTACTTC,CATNRHRASQDTQYF
NA,NA,TRBJ2-7,TRBV28,15,TGTGCCAGCAGTTTCGTTGGGGGATCAAGCCACGAGCAGTACTTC,CASSFVGGSSHEQYF
NA,TRBD1,TRBJ1-2,TRBV20-1,14,TGCTGTGCTCAAATCGGGACAGGGGGAAAAGGCTACGCCTTC,CCAQIGTGGKGYAF
once,NA,TRBJ1-1,TRBV20-1,13,TGTAGTTCTACCCCGGGAGCCAACACTGAAGCTCTCTTT,CSSTPGANTEALF
NA,NA,TRBJ2-2,TRBV11-2,17,TGTGCCAGCGTCGGGTCAATGGGCTCCTCGAACACCGGGGAGCTGTTTTTT,CASVGSMGSSNTGELFF
NA,NA,TRBJ2-6,TRBV21-1,17,TGTGCCAGCAGCTCGGGACAGGGTCCCCCTGGGGCCAACGTCCTGACTTTC,CASSSGQGPPGANVLTF
NA,TRBD2,TRBJ2-1,TRBV4-3,16,TGCGTCAGCAGCCAAGTCGTGAGCGGGGGGAGGAACGAGCAGTTCTTC,CVSSQVVSGGRNEQFF
NA,NA,TRBJ1-1,TRBV20-1,13,TGCAGTTCTACTCCGGGAGCCAACACTGAAGCTTTCTTT,CSSTPGANTEAFF
many,TRBD2,TRBJ2-1,TRBV24-1,15,TGTGCCACCAGTGACGGCGGGAGCTCCTACAATGAGCAGTTCTTC,CATSDGGSSYNEQFF
NA,NA,TRBJ1-4,TRBV6-2/TRBV6-3,14,TGTACCAGCAGCCCCGAACAGGGTAATGAAAAACTGTTTTTT,CTSSPEQGNEKLFF
NA,TRBD2,TRBJ2-1,TRBV11-3,17,TGTGCCAGCAGCTTGGAGTTGACTAGCGGGAGCCATAATGAGCTGCTCTTC,CASSLELTSGSHNELLF
NA,NA,TRBJ2-1,TRBV20-1,13,TGCAGTGCTAGAGACAATCCTGGCGACGAGCAGTTCTTC,CSARDNPGDEQFF